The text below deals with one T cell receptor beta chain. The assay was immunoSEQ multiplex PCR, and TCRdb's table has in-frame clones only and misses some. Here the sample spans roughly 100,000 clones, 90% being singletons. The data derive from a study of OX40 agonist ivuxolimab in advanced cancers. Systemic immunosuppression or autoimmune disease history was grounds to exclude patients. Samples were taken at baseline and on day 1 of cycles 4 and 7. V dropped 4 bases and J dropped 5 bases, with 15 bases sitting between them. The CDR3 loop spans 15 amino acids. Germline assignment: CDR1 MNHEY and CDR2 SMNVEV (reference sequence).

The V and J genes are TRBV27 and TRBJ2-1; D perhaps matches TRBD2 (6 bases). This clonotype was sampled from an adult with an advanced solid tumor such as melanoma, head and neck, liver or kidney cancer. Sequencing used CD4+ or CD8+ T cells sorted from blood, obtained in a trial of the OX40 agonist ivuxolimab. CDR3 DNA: TGTGCCAGCAGTTCCCGGGGCGCGGGGAACAATGAGCAGTTCTTC. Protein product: CASSSRGAGNNEQFF.